One and the same sample provided the 3 T cell receptor beta chains below, sequenced in a study of T cells in Graves' hyperthyroidism and ophthalmopathy. RNA transcripts were the template for amplifying TCR beta CDR3 regions. Carried out on the TCR CDR3, a first-round RT-PCR used the HTBI primer set. TCRdb reanalysed the multiplex PCR reads using MiXCR and keeps one entry per CDR3 protein. The sample includes about 500,000 distinct CDR3 sequences, over 15% of them seen just once. Sequenced: blood. The receptors originated from a woman under 30 with Graves' hyperthyroidism.

This clonotype was seen many times. This chain connects TRBV3-1 to TRBJ1-2; D is undetermined. CDR3 length: 15 residues. Germline CDR1 and CDR2: LGHDT and YNNKEL (reference sequence). Trimming removed 4 bases at V and 2 bases at J, with 14 bases between. CDR3 DNA: TGTGCCAGCAGCCGTTACAAAGACGGGAACTATGGCTACACCTTC. This gives the protein CASSRYKDGNYGYTF.

The V and J genes are TRBV20-1 and TRBJ2-3; D may be TRBD1 (5 bases). Germline V CDR1 and CDR2: DFQATT, SNEGSKA (reference sequence). The CDR3 runs 14 residues. Trimming removed 6 bases at V and 0 bases at J, with 13 bases between. The CDR3 sequence: CSAAGGASTDTQYF. The CDR3 DNA reads TGCAGTGCCGCAGGTGGGGCTAGCACAGATACGCAGTATTTT.

Only a few counts were recorded for this clonotype. CDR3 loop: CATLPTGTSYEQYF. The CDR3 DNA is TGTGCCACCCTCCCGACAGGGACCTCCTACGAGCAGTACTTC. This chain links TRBV2 with TRBJ2-7, with 7 bases fitting TRBD1. Unmatched junction bases numbered 9, after V lost 10 bases and J lost 0 bases. Germline loops: CDR1 SNHLY, CDR2 FYNNEI. The CDR3 covers 14 residues.